A single sample is the source of the 23 T cell receptor beta chains below, sequenced in a study of blood T cells in healthy people across ages. The authors ran a second PCR of about 7 to 11 cycles using a sample-barcoded 5' primer and a J-beta primer mix. TCRdb processed the 5' RACE reads anew with MiXCR; each CDR3 protein has one entry. The table has around 1.5 million distinct CDR3 sequences, approximately 59% seen once. Sequencing was carried out using blood. The source is a man aged 18 to 29 in good health.

The chain recombines TRBV29-1 with TRBJ2-3; no clear D gene. The V end was cut by 3 bases, the J end by 7 bases, with 5 bases between. Germline values: CDR1 SQVTM, CDR2 ANQGSEA. This CDR3 contains 10 residues. CDR3 nucleotide sequence: TGCAGCGTTGACGAGAATACGCAGTATTTT. Its translation: CSVDENTQYF.

J is TRBJ2-1 and V is TRBV7-8; 11 positions match TRBD2. V was pared by 3 bases and J by 4 bases, with 8 bases of the junction left unmatched. There are 17 residues in the CDR3. CDR1 is SGHVS and CDR2 is FQNEAQ in the germline V gene. CDR3 residues: CASSFPPGLAVYNEQFF. CDR3 nucleotides: TGTGCCAGCAGCTTCCCCCCGGGACTAGCGGTATACAATGAGCAGTTCTTC.

The chain links TRBV7-2 to TRBJ2-7, with TRBD1 matching over 9 bases. The CDR3 is 16 residues long. Germline V gives CDR1 SGHTA, CDR2 FQGNSA. J was trimmed by 5 bases and V by 3 bases; bases with no gene match: 11. The CDR3 sequence: CASSFPLRDRVNEQYF. The CDR3, as DNA: TGTGCCAGCAGCTTTCCCCTCCGGGACAGGGTCAACGAGCAGTACTTC. The full variable domain, rest sourced from reference TRBV7-2 and TRBJ2-7, is GAGVSQSPSNKVTEKGKDVELRCDPISGHTALYWYRQSLGQGLEFLIYFQGNSAPDKSGLPSDRFSAERTGGSVSTLTIQRTQQEDSAVYLCASSFPLRDRVNEQYFGPGTRLTVT.

The chain combines TRBV7-9 with TRBJ1-2, with a tentative D call TRBD1 (6 bases). The CDR3 is 12 amino acids. Germline V gene lookup returns CDR1 SEHNR and CDR2 FQNEAQ (reference sequence). Deletions cut 9 bases from V and 3 bases from J, with 11 bases between. The CDR3 bases are TGTGCCAGTACAGGGATCGACTATGGCTACACCTTC. Encoded protein: CASTGIDYGYTF.

The chain has TRBV6-5 and TRBJ2-5; possible D gene TRBD2, 6 bases. Germline values: CDR1 MNHEY, CDR2 SVGAGI. Trimming removed 6 bases from V and 5 bases from J, with 13 bases in between. This CDR3 spans 13 amino acids. The CDR3 DNA reads as TGTGCCAGCAGCCGACTAGAAGGGGAGACCCAGTACTTC. This translates into CASSRLEGETQYF.

V gene TRBV4-1 combines with J gene TRBJ2-3; D gene unclear. This CDR3 is built from 14 residues. The V and J ends lost 0 bases and 4 bases respectively, with 8 bases between them. CDR1 is MGHRA and CDR2 is YSYEKL in the germline V gene. CDR3 amino acids: CASSQESIPDTQYF. In DNA form, the CDR3 reads TGCGCCAGCAGCCAAGAGTCAATCCCAGATACGCAGTATTTT.

V is TRBV4-1 and J is TRBJ2-5; 9 bases match TRBD2. With V trimmed by 4 bases and J by 11 bases, 11 bases remained unmatched. Germline V gene data show CDR1 as MGHRA and CDR2 as YSYEKL. The CDR3 covers 14 residues. The CDR3 protein is CASSRREGSDEQYF. The CDR3 DNA sequence: TGCGCCAGCAGCCGGCGGGAGGGCTCCGATGAGCAGTACTTC.

V usage is TRBV2 and J usage is TRBJ1-2; D unresolved. CDR3 length equals 11 residues. Between the trimmed V and J ends, which lost 8 bases and 4 bases, there was a span of 8 bases. Germline V CDR1 and CDR2: SNHLY, FYNNEI. CDR3 sequence (DNA): TGTGCCAGCCTGGCGGCCTATGGCTACACCTTC. This encodes CASLAAYGYTF.

The chain couples TRBV20-1 to TRBJ1-2; perhaps TRBD1 as D (5 bases). This CDR3 contains 12 residues. Germline loops: CDR1 DFQATT, CDR2 SNEGSKA (reference sequence). Trimming left V 1 base short and J 10 bases short, with 13 bases between. The CDR3 sequence is CSARVETEHYTF. For the CDR3, the DNA is TGCAGTGCTAGAGTAGAGACAGAGCACTACACCTTC.

This clonotype was counted a few times. The V and J genes are TRBV10-3 and TRBJ2-7, with 8 bases lining up with TRBD1. This CDR3 is built from 17 residues. Per germline, CDR1 ENHRY and CDR2 SYGVKD. The J segment lost 2 bases and the V segment lost 6 bases, leaving 15 bases of the junction unmatched. The CDR3 spells CAISLQGGVIETYEQYF. DNA for the CDR3: TGTGCCATCAGCCTACAGGGGGGAGTGATAGAAACCTACGAGCAGTACTTC.

This sequence joins TRBV2 and TRBJ1-2; D perhaps matches TRBD1 (6 bases). The CDR3 contains 14 residues. Germline V gives CDR1 SNHLY, CDR2 FYNNEI. Trimming took 5 bases from V and 8 from J, leaving 18 bases between them. CDR3 in amino acids: CASSRGAQGMGYTF. For the CDR3, the DNA is TGTGCCAGCAGTAGGGGGGCGCAGGGTATGGGCTACACCTTC.

This clonotype has more than one count but fewer than ten. This chain links TRBV7-2 with TRBJ1-5; D remains unclear. Germline CDR1 and CDR2: SGHTA and FQGNSA. The CDR3 has 15 residues. Trimming left V 5 bases short and J 4 bases short, with 15 bases between. The CDR3 DNA is TGTGCCAGCAGCGCGATGATAGACTGGAATCAGCCCCAGCATTTT. It encodes CASSAMIDWNQPQHF.

This chain connects TRBV7-8 to TRBJ2-4; D call uncertain. The J call may be wrong; the DNA end is better matched by TRBJ2-7. This CDR3 has 15 residues. Looked up from germline, CDR1 is SGHVS and CDR2 is FQNEAQ. This CDR3 reads CASSFFLGSQYEQYF. CDR3 sequence (DNA): TGTGCCAGCAGCTTTTTTTTGGGAAGCCAGTACGAGCAGTACTTC.

CDR3 protein: CASPQSSPKDTGELFF. In DNA, the CDR3 is TGTGCCAGCCCCCAATCTAGCCCCAAGGACACCGGGGAGCTGTTTTTT. This sequence joins TRBV11-2 and TRBJ2-2; possibly TRBD2 for D (5 bases). V lost 8 bases and J 3 bases, leaving 19 bases between the germline ends. This CDR3 contains 16 residues. Germline-derived CDR1 and CDR2 are SGHAT and FQNNGV. The variable domain in full, with the rest retrieved from reference TRBV11-2 and TRBJ2-2, is EAGVAQSPRYKIIEKRQSVAFWCNPISGHATLYWYQQILGQGPKLLIQFQNNGVVDDSQLPKDRFSAERLKGVDSTLKIQPAKLEDSAVYLCASPQSSPKDTGELFFGEGSRLTVL.

The CDR3 DNA is TGTGCCAGCAGCGAGACAACCTCGGGGTACGAGCAGTACTTC. Protein sequence: CASSETTSGYEQYF. The chain uses TRBV9 and TRBJ2-7; perhaps TRBD2 as D (5 bases). Germline V lookup: CDR1 SGDLS, CDR2 YYNGEE. With 3 bases removed from V and 4 bases from J, the gap between germline ends came to 14 bases. The CDR3 is made up of 14 amino acids. Complete variable domain (other parts from reference TRBV9 and TRBJ2-7): DSGVTQTPKHLITATGQRVTLRCSPRSGDLSVYWYQQSLDQGLQFLIQYYNGEERAKGNILERFSAQQFPDLHSELNLSSLELGDSALYFCASSETTSGYEQYFGPGTRLTVT.

The chain joins TRBV7-9 to TRBJ2-1; weak D call: TRBD2 (5 bases). The germline gives CDR1 SEHNR, CDR2 FQNEAQ (reference sequence). The CDR3 contains 15 residues. The V end was cut by 5 bases, the J end by 4 bases, with 15 bases between. The CDR3 sequence: CASSQRTTSYNEQFF. Here the CDR3 DNA reads TGTGCCAGCAGCCAGCGGACCACCAGTTACAATGAGCAGTTCTTC.

The chain uses TRBV6-5 and TRBJ2-1; D possibly corresponds to TRBD2 (5 bases). The better agreement between TRBJ2-7 and the DNA end casts doubt on the J call. From germline, CDR1 is MNHEY and CDR2 SVGAGI. CDR3 length: 18 residues. The CDR3 coding sequence is TGTGCCAGCAGTTCCCCACTGAGTGCCCCTAGCTCCTACAATGAGCAGTACTTC. Protein sequence: CASSSPLSAPSSYNEQYF.

The chain has TRBV4-1 and TRBJ2-1; a weak D match, TRBD2 (7 bases). Germline CDR1 and CDR2: MGHRA and YSYEKL. The CDR3 has 16 residues. V lost 4 bases and J lost 6, with 19 bases in between. CDR3 in DNA: TGCGCCAGCAGCCCCCCTAGGGGGGAGGGGTTCAATGAGCAGTTCTTC. Protein: CASSPPRGEGFNEQFF.

The rearrangement uses TRBV20-1 and TRBJ2-1; weak D call: TRBD2 (5 bases). The germline CDR1 and CDR2 sequences are DFQATT and SNEGSKA (reference sequence). Trimming took off 3 bases at V and 6 bases at J, with 15 bases between the two ends. The CDR3 has 14 residues. CDR3 region: CSASLRRSINEQFF. CDR3 coding DNA: TGCAGTGCTAGTCTACGGAGGTCTATCAATGAGCAGTTCTTC.

This clonotype was observed a handful of times. V and J are TRBV10-3 and TRBJ2-5; no definite D call. Germline V gene lookup returns CDR1 ENHRY and CDR2 SYGVKD. Trimming left V 2 bases short and J 0 bases short, with 4 bases between. The CDR3 totals 13 residues. Written as DNA, the CDR3 is TGTGCCATCAGTGAGCGGGACCAAGAGACCCAGTACTTC. Its translation is CAISERDQETQYF.

This clonotype appeared a few times. The rearrangement joins TRBV4-1 to TRBJ1-2; TRBD1 agrees at 10 bases. The CDR3 loop spans 17 amino acids. The germline CDR1 and CDR2 sequences are MGHRA and YSYEKL. J lost 4 bases, V lost 1 base, and 9 bases had no gene match. DNA for the CDR3: TGCGCCAGCAGCCAAGGTATCCGGGACAGGGGAAGCTATGGCTACACCTTC. The encoded protein is CASSQGIRDRGSYGYTF.

The CDR3 nucleotides are TGCGCCAGCAGTCAATTGGGACAGGGGACCGGGGAGCTGTTTTTT. It encodes CASSQLGQGTGELFF. The chain uses TRBV23-1 and TRBJ2-2; 10 bases fit TRBD1. TRBV23-1 counts as an open reading frame of uncertain function. Trimming at V came to 1 base and at J to 5 bases, leaving 1 base not matched to a gene. The CDR3 consists of 15 residues.

The chain uses TRBV5-1 and TRBJ2-3; 11 bases fit TRBD1. The J segment lost 5 bases and the V segment lost 3 bases, leaving 8 bases of the junction unmatched. Per the germline V gene, CDR1 is SGHRS and CDR2 is YFSETQ. The CDR3 length is 16 residues. In DNA form, the CDR3 reads TGCGCCAGCAGCTCATGGACAGGGGGCGCGGAAGATACGCAGTATTTT. Translation gives CASSSWTGGAEDTQYF.